Presented here are 30 T cell receptor beta chains from one specimen sequenced in a study of beta chain features in type 1 diabetes. As every portion of the isolated RNA was reverse transcribed, the sequencing read expressed TCRB transcripts. Data came from immunoSEQ multiplex PCR; TCRdb stores just in-frame clones and leaves some out. Among roughly 500,000 clones listed, roughly 31% were seen once. The sequencing input was naive CD4+ T cells from blood. These receptors were collected from a man younger than 30 in good health.

This clone appeared a few times. The chain has TRBV27 and TRBJ2-4; D remains ambiguous. The V end lost 9 bases, the J end lost 0 bases, and 15 bases lay between the germline ends. Germline loops: CDR1 MNHEY, CDR2 SMNVEV (reference sequence). This CDR3 has 15 amino acids. The DNA for the CDR3 is TGTGCCAGGAACTCTCGGCAGCTAGCCAAAAACATTCAGTACTTC. Its translation is CARNSRQLAKNIQYF.

The CDR3 here is CASSLAWEAEQFF. The CDR3 DNA is TGTGCCAGCAGCTTAGCGTGGGAGGCGGAGCAGTTCTTC. V usage is TRBV7-9 and J usage is TRBJ2-1; tentatively, D is TRBD2 (6 bases). The CDR3 extends over 13 amino acids. Germline-derived CDR1 and CDR2 are SEHNR and FQNEAQ (reference sequence). Trimming left V 0 bases short and J 10 bases short, with 10 bases between. Using reference TRBV7-9 and TRBJ2-1 for the parts outside the CDR3, the full variable domain is DTGVSQNPRHKITKRGQNVTFRCDPISEHNRLYWYRQTLGQGPEFLTYFQNEAQLEKSRLLSDRFSAERPKGSFSTLEIQRTEQGDSAMYLCASSLAWEAEQFFGPGTRLTVL.

Only a few counts were recorded for this clone. V is TRBV5-1 and J is TRBJ2-7; a weak D match, TRBD1 (6 bases). Germline CDR1 and CDR2: SGHRS and YFSETQ. Trimming left V 4 bases short and J 2 bases short, with 13 bases between. The CDR3 loop spans 14 amino acids. The CDR3 nucleotides are TGCGCCAGCAGCAAAGGGACATTCCCCTACGAGCAGTACTTC. This translates into CASSKGTFPYEQYF.

A few counts support this clone. This same CDR3 is encoded by further DNA sequences in the sample. The gene calls are TRBV30 and TRBJ1-1, with D possibly TRBD1 on 6 matching bases. This CDR3 region has 13 residues. V shed 3 bases and J shed 1 base, with 9 bases lying between them. Germline-derived CDR1 and CDR2 are GTSNPN and SVGIG (reference sequence). The CDR3 DNA is TGTGCCTGGAGGGGACAACCGAACACTGAAGCTTTCTTT. It specifies CAWRGQPNTEAFF.

The V and J genes are TRBV7-8 and TRBJ2-6; D unresolved. From germline, CDR1 is SGHVS and CDR2 FQNEAQ. The CDR3 sequence is 15 residues long. V was trimmed by 5 bases and J by 2 bases, leaving 10 bases between them. The CDR3 nucleotides read TGTGCCAGCAGCCCGAGAGTAGCTGGGGCCAACGTCCTGACTTTC. It specifies CASSPRVAGANVLTF.

The genes are TRBV5-1 and TRBJ2-4; the D gene is possibly TRBD2 (5 bases). Trimming stripped 0 bases from V and 8 bases from J, with 12 bases between. The CDR3 spans 14 residues. Germline assignment: CDR1 SGHRS and CDR2 YFSETQ. For the CDR3, the DNA is TGCGCCAGCAGCTTGGACCGCCGGGGAGACATTCAGTACTTC. Its translation: CASSLDRRGDIQYF. The full variable domain, in which reference TRBV5-1 and TRBJ2-4 provide the parts outside the CDR3, is KAGVTQTPRYLIKTRGQQVTLSCSPISGHRSVSWYQQTPGQGLQFLFEYFSETQRNKGNFPGRFSGRQFSNSRSEMNVSTLELGDSALYLCASSLDRRGDIQYFGAGTRLSVL.

The rearrangement links TRBV4-2 to TRBJ2-3; D perhaps matches TRBD2 (6 bases). Between the trimmed V and J ends, which lost 1 base and 1 base, there was a span of 12 bases. This CDR3 is built from 16 residues. Germline V gene data show CDR1 as LGHNA and CDR2 as YNFKEQ. In DNA, the CDR3 is TGTGCCAGCAGCCAAGTACGGGGGACCCGCACAGATACGCAGTATTTT. Translating gives CASSQVRGTRTDTQYF.

Remarks on this clone: At one end, the junction sequence differs from germline, possibly due to a read error. The CDR3 region has the DNA TGCAGCGTCGAAGGCAGGGTGATGAACACTGAAGCTTTCTTT. Its translation is CSVEGRVMNTEAFF. This chain links TRBV29-1 with TRBJ1-1; a possible D gene is TRBD1 (5 bases). The CDR3 consists of 14 residues. Germline assignment: CDR1 SQVTM and CDR2 ANQGSEA.

The genes are TRBV29-1 and TRBJ1-2; no firm D call. This CDR3 spans 12 amino acids. Per the germline V gene, CDR1 is SQVTM and CDR2 is ANQGSEA. V was pared by 7 bases and J by 2 bases, with 11 bases between. The DNA for the CDR3 is TGCAGCGCAGCCGCGGGGAACTATGGCTACACCTTC. Protein sequence: CSAAAGNYGYTF.

The CDR3 DNA is TGTGCCAGCAGCCAGGCCCGGGGGAACACAGATACGCAGTATTTT. As protein: CASSQARGNTDTQYF. The rearrangement links TRBV7-3 to TRBJ2-3; maybe TRBD2 (6 bases). The CDR3 sequence is 15 residues long. Trimming took 5 bases from V and 2 from J, leaving 14 bases between them. The germline V gene encodes CDR1 SGHTA and CDR2 FQGTGA.

For this clone: In the same sample, other DNA sequences code for this CDR3. The J gene is TRBJ1-1, the V gene TRBV28; no clear D. The V end was cut by 7 bases, the J end by 1 base, with 4 bases between. Germline V gene data show CDR1 as MDHEN and CDR2 as SYDVKM. This CDR3 contains 11 residues. CDR3 loop: CASTGNTEAFF. CDR3 DNA sequence: TGTGCCAGCACGGGGAACACTGAAGCTTTCTTT.

This clone was observed a few times. The chain recombines TRBV9 with TRBJ2-1; 10 bases are a match to TRBD1. CDR3 length: 14 residues. Germline V gene sequence: CDR1 SGDLS, CDR2 YYNGEE. Trimming cost V 3 bases and J 5 bases; bases outside gene matches: 2. The CDR3 region has the DNA TGTGCCAGCAGCGGGGGACAGGGGAACAATGAGCAGTTCTTC. It specifies CASSGGQGNNEQFF.

There are a few counts of this clone. The chain couples TRBV30 to TRBJ1-1; 7 nucleotides align to TRBD1. There are 12 residues in the CDR3. CDR1 and CDR2 from the germline V gene are GTSNPN and SVGIG (reference sequence). The CDR3 loop is CACDRANTEAFF. The CDR3 region has the DNA TGTGCTTGTGACAGGGCGAACACTGAAGCTTTCTTT. Together with reference TRBV30 and TRBJ1-1, the CDR3 gives the full variable domain: SQTIHQWPATLVQPVGSPLSLECTVEGTSNPNLYWYRQAAGRGLQLLFYSVGIGQISSEVPQNLSASRPQDRQFILSSKKLLLSDSGFYLCACDRANTEAFFGQGTRLTVV.

This clone was observed a few times. The chain combines TRBV5-1 with TRBJ2-1, with 8 nucleotides matching TRBD2. CDR3 length: 16 amino acids. Germline trimming cut 3 bases from V and 0 bases from J; bases unmatched to any gene: 5. Germline CDR1 reads SGHRS; CDR2 reads YFSETQ. CDR3 coding DNA: TGCGCCAGCAGCTACCCCGCGGGAGGCTCCTACAATGAGCAGTTCTTC. The encoded protein is CASSYPAGGSYNEQFF.

The V call is TRBV5-6, the J call TRBJ2-3; TRBD2 is a possible D gene (6 bases). In germline, CDR1 is SGHDT, CDR2 YYEEEE. This CDR3 is built from 18 residues. V was cut by 0 bases and J by 0 bases, with 17 bases left in between. The CDR3 DNA reads as TGTGCCAGCAGCTTGGCCAATTGGGAGGTAACTAGCACAGATACGCAGTATTTT. It encodes CASSLANWEVTSTDTQYF.

The chain is built from TRBV30 and TRBJ2-7, with 12 nucleotides matching TRBD2. CDR1 is GTSNPN, CDR2 SVGIG, per germline (reference sequence). J was trimmed by 6 bases and V by 5 bases; bases with no gene match: 5. The CDR3 length is 13 residues. In DNA form, the CDR3 reads TGTGCCTGGGAGACTAGCGGGAGTTTCGAGCAGTACTTC. It is translated as CAWETSGSFEQYF.

The chain links TRBV30 to TRBJ1-5; D ambiguous. The ends were cut back, 3 bases at V and 9 bases at J, with 21 bases in the middle. The CDR3 has 15 residues. Germline assignment: CDR1 GTSNPN and CDR2 SVGIG (reference sequence). The CDR3 DNA is TGTGCCTGGAGCAACCCCCGGTCCCAAAGAGGGCCCCAGCATTTT. Protein product: CAWSNPRSQRGPQHF.

This clone was observed a few times. V gene TRBV30 combines with J gene TRBJ1-2; D ambiguous. Trimming stripped 4 bases from V and 0 bases from J, with 9 bases between. Germline V gene sequence: CDR1 GTSNPN, CDR2 SVGIG (reference sequence). The CDR3 loop spans 13 amino acids. Here the CDR3 reads CAWTGSSNYGYTF. CDR3 in DNA: TGTGCCTGGACAGGCTCCTCTAACTATGGCTACACCTTC. Supplemented by reference TRBV30 and TRBJ1-2, the full variable domain reads SQTIHQWPATLVQPVGSPLSLECTVEGTSNPNLYWYRQAAGRGLQLLFYSVGIGQISSEVPQNLSASRPQDRQFILSSKKLLLSDSGFYLCAWTGSSNYGYTFGSGTRLTVV.

This clone occurred a few times. Other nucleotide sequences from this sample produce the same CDR3. The rearrangement links TRBV5-1 to TRBJ2-3; no clear D. Germline V gives CDR1 SGHRS, CDR2 YFSETQ. The CDR3 is 12 residues long. The germline V and J ends were trimmed by 3 bases and 0 bases, with 2 bases remaining between them. DNA for the CDR3: TGCGCCAGCAGCTCCAGCACAGATACGCAGTATTTT. Its protein is CASSSSTDTQYF.

In its sample, this clone was seen a few times. V gene TRBV19 combines with J gene TRBJ1-1; D call uncertain. Trimming cost V 7 bases and J 5 bases, with 14 bases left between them. Germline V gene sequence: CDR1 LNHDA, CDR2 SQIVND (reference sequence). The CDR3 consists of 13 residues. Here the CDR3 reads CASTPIGRTEAFF. The CDR3 bases are TGTGCCAGTACCCCAATCGGACGGACTGAAGCTTTCTTT.

This chain joins TRBV30 and TRBJ1-5; 8 bases line up with TRBD1. CDR1 is GTSNPN and CDR2 is SVGIG in the germline V gene (reference sequence). The V and J ends lost 5 bases and 7 bases, in that order; junction bases with no gene match: 7. The CDR3 extends over 13 amino acids. CDR3: CAWDDRGGQPQHF. In DNA, the CDR3 is TGTGCCTGGGATGACAGGGGCGGGCAGCCCCAGCATTTT.

The rearrangement joins TRBV7-2 to TRBJ2-1; no clear D gene. Germline CDR1 is SGHTA and CDR2 is FQGNSA. Trimming shortened V by 1 base and J by 0 bases, and 7 bases separated the two germline ends. CDR3 size: 15 residues. In DNA, the CDR3 is TGTGCCAGCAGCTTAGTATACGGCTCCTACAATGAGCAGTTCTTC. This sequence encodes CASSLVYGSYNEQFF.

The chain couples TRBV5-4 to TRBJ2-5; TRBD1 matches 7 bases. J lost 2 bases, V lost 3 bases, and 7 bases had no gene match. Germline CDR1 is SGHNT and CDR2 is YYREEE (reference sequence). The CDR3 is 15 amino acids. The CDR3 DNA reads TGTGCCAGCAGCTCGACAGGGCTGAGGCAAGAGACCCAGTACTTC. This sequence encodes CASSSTGLRQETQYF.

The CDR3: CASSRKDTSSYEQYF. CDR3 in DNA: TGCGCCAGCAGCCGAAAGGACACTAGCTCCTACGAGCAGTACTTC. The chain couples TRBV5-1 to TRBJ2-7; D tentatively fits TRBD1 or TRBD2 (5 bases each). From germline, CDR1 is SGHRS and CDR2 YFSETQ. The V gene lost 4 bases and the J gene lost 0 bases, with 14 bases spanning the gap. The CDR3 length is 15 residues.

This chain links TRBV10-3 with TRBJ2-1; TRBD1 matches at 8 bases. CDR1 ENHRY and CDR2 SYGVKD come from the germline V gene. This CDR3 comprises 15 residues. J lost 5 bases, V lost 6 bases, and 9 bases had no gene match. In DNA form, the CDR3 reads TGTGCCATCAGCCTCGGGACAGGAGATAACAATGAGCAGTTCTTC. Its translation is CAISLGTGDNNEQFF.

J is TRBJ1-1 and V is TRBV9; 8 bases line up with TRBD1. Germline-derived CDR1 and CDR2 are SGDLS and YYNGEE. J gave up 6 bases and V 0 bases, and 7 bases lay outside the gene matches. CDR3 length: 15 amino acids. As DNA, the CDR3 is TGTGCCAGCAGCGTAGCGGGACAGGCCACTTCTGAAGCTTTCTTT. Residues: CASSVAGQATSEAFF.

Details on this clone: Other DNA sequences in this specimen translate into the identical CDR3. This sequence joins TRBV7-2 and TRBJ2-7; D unresolved. The V gene's germline CDR1 is SGHTA and CDR2 FQGNSA. V lost 0 bases and J 6 bases, leaving 3 bases between the germline ends. The CDR3 contains 11 residues. The CDR3 region has the DNA TGTGCCAGCAGCTTAGCTGGCGAGCAGTACTTC. It translates to CASSLAGEQYF.

This clone has only a few counts. The J gene is TRBJ2-1, the V gene TRBV29-1, with 13 bases identical to TRBD2. This CDR3 has 16 amino acids. Germline trimming cut 7 bases from V and 0 bases from J; bases unmatched to any gene: 6. The germline CDR1 and CDR2 sequences are SQVTM and ANQGSEA. The CDR3 sequence: CSALGTSGNSYNEQFF. As DNA, the CDR3 is TGCAGCGCACTTGGGACTAGCGGGAACTCCTACAATGAGCAGTTCTTC.

The V gene is TRBV7-8, the J gene TRBJ1-2, with D unresolved. Per the germline V gene, CDR1 is SGHVS and CDR2 is FQNEAQ. Trimming shortened V by 0 bases and J by 3 bases, and 8 bases separated the two germline ends. The CDR3 extends over 14 amino acids. The CDR3 sequence is CASSLAGGYYGYTF. CDR3 in DNA: TGTGCCAGCAGCTTAGCGGGAGGGTACTATGGCTACACCTTC. Filled out from reference TRBV7-8 and TRBJ1-2, the complete variable domain reads GAGVSQSPRYKVAKRGQDVALRCDPISGHVSLFWYQQALGQGPEFLTYFQNEAQLDKSGLPSDRFFAERPEGSVSTLKIQRTQQEDSAVYLCASSLAGGYYGYTFGSGTRLTVV.

This clone has only a few counts. The CDR3 sequence is CASIYGTTSTDTQYF. The CDR3 nucleotides are TGTGCCAGCATCTACGGGACAACTAGCACAGATACGCAGTATTTT. The chain combines TRBV6-6 with TRBJ2-3; D perhaps matches TRBD1 (6 bases). The CDR3 runs 15 residues. The germline V and J ends were trimmed by 7 bases and 0 bases, with 14 bases remaining between them. The germline V gene has CDR1 MNHNY and CDR2 SVGAGI (reference sequence).